A selection of T cell receptor beta chains follows, all from one sample in a study of blood T cell repertoires in COVID-19. The protocol was immunoSEQ multiplex PCR, while the TCRdb copy is restricted to in-frame clones and leaves out a portion. This table has 250,000 to 300,000 clones, around 89% appearing once. Sequencing input: peripheral blood. These receptors all come from a man aged 40-49 years with acute or convalescent COVID-19. CDR3s include the opening cysteine and the closing phenylalanine or tryptophan. D genes are given only for firm matches. The listing skips clone size in some rows; elsewhere it reads once, few, many or a size class.

cdr3_length clone_size j_call v_call d_call cdr3_aa cdr3_nt
14 - TRBJ1-6 TRBV6-5 TRBD1 CASLDRKYNSPLHF TGTGCCAGCCTGGACAGGAAGTATAATTCACCCCTCCACTTT
14 - TRBJ2-2 TRBV30 - CAWNNLGGPGELFF TGTGCCTGGAATAATTTGGGGGGGCCCGGGGAGCTGTTTTTT
13 - TRBJ2-2 TRBV5-6 TRBD1 CASSWGTAGELFF TGTGCCAGCAGCTGGGGGACAGCCGGGGAGCTGTTTTTT
14 - TRBJ2-3 TRBV6-6 - CASSYGQGKDTQYF TGTGCCAGCAGTTATGGGCAGGGCAAAGATACGCAGTATTTT
11 - TRBJ2-7 TRBV2 - CASRDSYEQYF TGTGCCAGCAGGGACAGTTACGAGCAGTACTTC
13 - TRBJ1-5 TRBV5-1 - CASSLGQNQPQHF TGCGCCAGCAGCTTGGGACAGAATCAGCCCCAGCATTTT
16 - TRBJ2-2 TRBV5-1 - CASSLAVYGSPGELFF TGCGCCAGCAGCTTGGCGGTGTACGGGTCGCCCGGGGAGCTGTTTTTT
13 - TRBJ1-1 TRBV5-8 - CASSLSHGTEAFF TGTGCCAGCAGCCTCTCGCACGGCACTGAAGCTTTCTTT
11 - TRBJ2-7 TRBV2 - CASSQNYEQYF TGTGCCAGCAGCCAGAACTACGAGCAGTACTTC
14 once TRBJ1-2 TRBV24-1 TRBD1 CATSDLTGASGYTF TGTGCCACCAGTGACCTGACAGGGGCCTCTGGCTACACCTTC
15 - TRBJ1-1 TRBV30 - CAWTQGSLMNTEAFF TGTGCCTGGACCCAGGGGAGTTTAATGAACACTGAAGCTTTCTTT
19 few TRBJ2-3 TRBV5-5 TRBD2 CASSFNSGLAGGRGDTQYF TGTGCCAGCAGCTTCAACTCTGGACTAGCGGGGGGCCGGGGAGATACGCAGTATTTT
13 - TRBJ1-2 TRBV5-1 - CASSLDGAYGYTF TGCGCCAGCAGCTTGGATGGAGCCTATGGCTACACCTTC
13 once TRBJ2-1 TRBV7-2 - CASSLDRVNEQFF TGTGCCAGCAGCTTAGACAGGGTCAATGAGCAGTTCTTC
14 - TRBJ1-3 TRBV2 TRBD1 CATRTGESGNTIYF TGTGCCACCAGGACAGGGGAGTCTGGAAACACCATATATTTT
12 - TRBJ1-2 TRBV24-1 - CATSDSGKAYTF TGTGCCACCAGTGATTCGGGTAAAGCCTACACCTTC
15 - TRBJ2-3 TRBV5-1 TRBD1 CASSPDRARTDTQYF TGCGCCAGCAGCCCGGACAGGGCCAGAACAGATACGCAGTATTTT
14 - TRBJ2-3 TRBV9 - CASNQSPSTHTQYF TGTGCCAGCAACCAGTCCCCCTCGACTCATACGCAGTATTTT
15 - TRBJ1-2 TRBV5-1 TRBD1 CASSLGTGIRYGYTF TGCGCCAGCAGCTTGGGGACAGGGATTCGGTATGGCTACACCTTC
13 - TRBJ2-7 TRBV6-5 TRBD1 CAGTTGGIDEQYF TGTGCTGGAACGACAGGGGGCATCGACGAGCAGTACTTC
15 once TRBJ1-4 TRBV5-4 - CASSRNTGTNEKLFF TGTGCCAGCAGCCGAAATACAGGGACTAATGAAAAACTGTTTTTT
13 - TRBJ1-2 TRBV5-1 - CASSSGANYGYTF TGCGCCAGCAGTTCCGGGGCTAACTATGGCTACACCTTC
15 - TRBJ2-6 TRBV3-1/TRBV3-2 - CASSQAISGANVLTF TGTGCCAGCAGCCAAGCTATCTCTGGGGCCAACGTCCTGACTTTC
19 few TRBJ1-1 TRBV5-1 - CASSLFVYGGTHLNTEAFF TGCGCCAGCAGCTTGTTTGTATATGGCGGGACGCACCTGAACACTGAAGCTTTCTTT
14 - TRBJ1-2 TRBV7-2 - CASSLRSVLKGYTF TGTGCCAGCAGTTTAAGGAGTGTGCTGAAAGGCTACACCTTC
13 once TRBJ1-1 TRBV12-3/TRBV12-4 TRBD1 CASRVQGDTEAFF TGTGCCAGCAGAGTTCAGGGGGACACTGAAGCTTTCTTT
15 - TRBJ1-5 TRBV2 TRBD1 CASSRDRGSGEPQHF TGTGCCAGCAGTAGAGACAGGGGCAGCGGGGAGCCCCAGCATTTT
19 - TRBJ2-3 TRBV10-3 TRBD2 CAISEGRGLAGASTDTQYF TGTGCCATCAGTGAGGGTAGGGGACTAGCGGGGGCTAGCACAGATACGCAGTATTTT
15 - TRBJ2-6 TRBV3-1/TRBV3-2 - CASSQISPGANVLTF TGTGCCAGCAGCCAAATCTCCCCTGGGGCCAACGTCCTGACTTTC
14 - TRBJ2-7 TRBV6-5 - CASTYRVSSYEQYF TGTGCCAGCACCTACAGGGTTAGCTCCTACGAGCAGTACTTC
12 - TRBJ1-2 TRBV18 - CASSPAGDGYTF TGTGCCAGCTCACCAGCAGGGGATGGCTACACCTTC
14 - TRBJ2-7 TRBV14 - CASSQVGGTYEQYF TGTGCCAGCAGCCAAGTAGGGGGAACCTACGAGCAGTACTTC
14 once TRBJ2-1 TRBV12-5 - CASEGSRGYNEQFF TGTGCTAGTGAAGGAAGCAGGGGCTACAATGAGCAGTTCTTC
15 - TRBJ2-3 TRBV10-3 - CAISDSQGSTDTQYF TGTGCCATCAGTGATAGCCAGGGGTCCACAGATACGCAGTATTTT
15 once TRBJ2-7 TRBV18 TRBD2 CASSPLSGGYYEQYF TGTGCCAGCTCACCACTAAGCGGGGGGTACTACGAGCAGTACTTC
13 once TRBJ2-2 TRBV7-6 - CASTGVDGGELFF TGTGCCAGCACGGGGGTGGACGGCGGGGAGCTGTTTTTT
19 - TRBJ2-3 TRBV24-1 TRBD2 CATSDLPQRGGLMAGTQYF TGTGCCACCAGTGATTTGCCCCAGCGGGGGGGCCTTATGGCAGGCACGCAGTATTTT
16 - TRBJ1-2 TRBV5-6 - CASSFSPQGLDDGYTF TGTGCCAGCAGCTTCTCCCCCCAGGGGCTCGACGATGGCTACACCTTC
14 - TRBJ2-1 TRBV5-1 TRBD2 CASRASGGYNEQFF TGCGCCAGCAGGGCTAGCGGGGGTTACAATGAGCAGTTCTTC
16 - TRBJ2-6 TRBV15 TRBD1 CATSTGGSSGANVLTF TGTGCCACCAGCACAGGGGGATCCTCTGGGGCCAACGTCCTGACTTTC
14 few TRBJ2-7 TRBV5-1 - CASSFTGVAYEQYF TGCGCCAGCAGCTTCACGGGGGTGGCCTACGAGCAGTACTTC
15 once TRBJ2-5 TRBV10-2 - CASSATEAVRETQYF TGCGCCAGCAGTGCGACAGAGGCGGTCCGGGAGACCCAGTACTTC
14 - TRBJ1-2 TRBV10-3 TRBD1 CAISAGQGFGGYTF TGTGCCATCAGTGCGGGACAGGGTTTTGGTGGCTACACCTTC
11 - TRBJ2-1 TRBV6-5 - CASRGTFQQFF TGTGCCAGCAGGGGGACATTCCAACAGTTCTTC
14 - TRBJ2-7 TRBV6-4 - CASSDSLYRYEQYF TGTGCCAGCAGTGACTCGTTATATCGGTACGAGCAGTACTTC
13 - TRBJ1-2 TRBV4-2 - CASSQDRDYGYTF TGTGCCAGCAGCCAAGACAGGGACTATGGCTACACCTTC
14 - TRBJ2-3 TRBV24-1 - CATSTRGGWDTQYF TGTGCCACCAGTACAAGGGGGGGATGGGATACGCAGTATTTT
16 - TRBJ2-2 TRBV11-3 - CASSLGAELNTGELFF TGTGCCAGCAGCTTAGGTGCAGAATTGAACACCGGGGAGCTGTTTTTT
14 - TRBJ1-2 TRBV6-5 - CASNRGGGGYGYTF TGTGCCAGCAACCGGGGTGGGGGCGGCTATGGCTACACCTTC